These 3 T cell receptor beta chains were sequenced from one sample in a study of blood T cells in healthy people across ages. For the second PCR, which ran for about 7 to 11 cycles, a sample-barcoded 5' primer and a J-beta primer mix were used. A single record per CDR3 protein comes from TCRdb applying MiXCR to the 5' RACE reads. This sample has about 1.7 million distinct CDR3 sequences; 28% occur once, and the top ten carry more than 6%. The sample was blood. The receptors were gathered from a woman aged 25-40 years in good health.

Comments on this clonotype: This sequence may be a read error, since a much larger clone differs from it by one base. CDR3 sequence (DNA): TGTGCCAGCAGTTTTACCGGGACAAGAGACAATGAGCAGTTCTTC. It translates to CASSFTGTRDNEQFF. The gene calls are TRBV12-3 or TRBV12-4 and TRBJ2-1, with D maybe TRBD1 (6 bases). Trimming stripped 3 bases from V and 5 bases from J, with 14 bases between. The CDR3 covers 15 residues.

Note on this clonotype: This sequence may be a read error, since a much larger clone differs from it by one base. CDR3 amino acids: CASSPRAGGNAEAFF. In DNA form, the CDR3 reads TGCGCCAGCAGCCCCCGGGCGGGCGGAAACGCTGAAGCTTTCTTT. The chain employs TRBV5-1 and TRBJ1-1; no reliable D call. The CDR3 runs 15 residues. CDR1 and CDR2 (germline): SGHRS, YFSETQ. V was trimmed by 4 bases and J by 6 bases, leaving 19 bases between them.

V is TRBV20-1 and J is TRBJ2-7; a weak D match, TRBD2 (6 bases). From germline, CDR1 is DFQATT and CDR2 SNEGSKA (reference sequence). V was shortened by 5 bases and J by 0 bases, with 14 bases between the two germline ends. This CDR3 contains 14 residues. DNA for the CDR3: TGCAGTGCTGAGCGGCAGACTAGCTCCTACGAGCAGTACTTC. The encoded protein is CSAERQTSSYEQYF.